This T cell receptor (beta chain) was observed in a study of regulatory T cells in long-lasting Graves disease. Arm-PCR of CDR3 regions with iRepertoire HTBI primers generated TCR beta libraries. TCRdb redid the calling of the multiplex PCR reads with MiXCR, one entry per CDR3 protein. In the table there are roughly 560,000 distinct CDR3 sequences, around 13% of which are singletons. This clonotype was counted between two and nine times. The time point: newly diagnosed GD, antithyroid drugs for less than 3 months. There was RNA extracted from PBMCs, and the TCR library was made from it. This sample was also put to use in a study of T cells in Graves' hyperthyroidism and ophthalmopathy. From that study: The HTBI primer set was used in a first-round RT-PCR of the TCR CDR3.

The sample consisted of peripheral blood mononuclear cells (PBMCs), taken at new diagnosis, from a patient treated with antithyroid drugs. The receptor was derived from a woman aged 25 to 39 with Graves disease.

CDR3 coding DNA: TGTGCCAGCAGCTTAGTGGCCAGCATGAACACTGAAGCTTTCTTT. Its protein product is CASSLVASMNTEAFF. This chain joins TRBV7-9 and TRBJ1-1; D gene unclear. V gave up 1 base and J gave up 0 bases, with 9 bases separating them. CDR1 is SEHNR, CDR2 FQNEAQ, per germline (reference sequence). CDR3 length equals 15 residues.